One and the same sample provided the 13 T cell receptor beta chains below, sequenced in a study of shared T cell receptors in the human thymus. Assay: immunoSEQ multiplex PCR; the TCRdb copy retains only in-frame clones and omits some. This sample has 700,000 or so clones; 70% to 90% occur once, and the top ten carry under 0.012%. These data also featured in a second study, about human thymus T cells.

The sample was thymocytes. These receptors originate from a girl under three years old with a congenital heart defect.

The chain has TRBV2 and TRBJ1-2, with TRBD1 matching over 7 bases. With V trimmed by 3 bases and J by 0 bases, 7 bases remained unmatched. Germline V CDR1 and CDR2: SNHLY, FYNNEI. This CDR3 is 16 amino acids long. The CDR3: CASSEDRPGTNYGYTF. DNA for the CDR3: TGTGCCAGCAGTGAGGACAGGCCAGGGACTAACTATGGCTACACCTTC.

The chain joins TRBV7-6 to TRBJ2-1; 7 positions agree with TRBD2. The CDR3 contains 17 residues. V was clipped by 3 bases and J by 4 bases; unmatched bases: 12. Germline assignment: CDR1 SGHVS and CDR2 FNYEAQ. The CDR3 nucleotides read TGTGCCAGCAGCTTGCTATCGAGGGAGGGGCTTTACAATGAGCAGTTCTTC. It encodes CASSLLSREGLYNEQFF. Filled out from reference TRBV7-6 and TRBJ2-1, the complete variable domain reads GAGVSQSPRYKVTKRGQDVALRCDPISGHVSLYWYRQALGQGPEFLTYFNYEAQQDKSGLPNDRFSAERPEGSISTLTIQRTEQRDSAMYRCASSLLSREGLYNEQFFGPGTRLTVL.

The chain carries TRBV5-4 and TRBJ1-2, with D possibly being TRBD1 (6 bases). There are 15 residues in the CDR3. V gave up 0 bases and J gave up 3 bases, with 12 bases separating them. Germline-derived CDR1 and CDR2 are SGHNT and YYREEE (reference sequence). The CDR3 spells CASSLGGGTHYGYTF. CDR3 DNA: TGTGCCAGCAGCTTGGGCGGGGGGACACACTATGGCTACACCTTC.

The J gene is TRBJ2-7, the V gene TRBV5-6; D remains unclear. Trimming shortened V by 7 bases and J by 0 bases, and 29 bases separated the two germline ends. CDR3 length equals 19 residues. CDR1 is SGHDT, CDR2 YYEEEE, per germline. The CDR3: CASERKGPGRIRSSYEQYF. The CDR3 DNA sequence: TGTGCCAGCGAAAGAAAAGGTCCCGGTCGGATAAGGAGCTCCTACGAGCAGTACTTC.

This clone was counted once. The genes are TRBV7-9 and TRBJ2-2; 7 bases match TRBD1. Per germline, CDR1 SEHNR and CDR2 FQNEAQ (reference sequence). The CDR3 loop spans 16 amino acids. V was pared by 10 bases and J by 2 bases, with 13 bases of the junction left unmatched. CDR3 sequence (DNA): TGTGCCACCGAGCCGAGGGGGCATTATAACACCGGGGAGCTGTTTTTT. Translated: CATEPRGHYNTGELFF.

In DNA, the CDR3 is TGTGCCAGCAGTTCAGGGGTCCCCTACGAGCAGTACTTC. It translates to CASSSGVPYEQYF. V is TRBV6-5 and J is TRBJ2-7; D might be TRBD1 (6 bases). Germline V gene sequence: CDR1 MNHEY, CDR2 SVGAGI. Trimming removed 4 bases from V and 2 bases from J, with 9 bases in between. This CDR3 is 13 amino acids long.

This sequence joins TRBV5-8 and TRBJ2-1, with TRBD2 matching over 11 bases. The CDR3 has 16 residues. Germline V gene data show CDR1 as SGHTS and CDR2 as YDEGEE. Losses at the gene ends were 0 bases for V and 4 bases for J; bases not matched to a gene: 3. The CDR3 loop reads CASSLVRTSGYNEQFF. The CDR3 DNA reads TGTGCCAGCAGCTTGGTGAGGACTAGCGGGTACAATGAGCAGTTCTTC. The full variable domain, with the rest looked up from reference TRBV5-8 and TRBJ2-1, is EAGVTQSPTHLIKTRGQQATLRCSPISGHTSVYWYQQALGLGLQFLLWYDEGEERNRGNFPPRFSGRQFPNYSSELNVNALELEDSALYLCASSLVRTSGYNEQFFGPGTRLTVL.

The chain uses TRBV7-6 and TRBJ2-1; D ambiguous. CDR1 and CDR2 (germline): SGHVS, FNYEAQ. Trimming left V 5 bases short and J 5 bases short, with 10 bases between. The CDR3 has 13 amino acids. As DNA, the CDR3 is TGTGCCAGCAGCCTCCACACCAACAATGAGCAGTTCTTC. Translated: CASSLHTNNEQFF.

V and J are TRBV23-1 and TRBJ1-2, with D uncertain. TRBV23-1 is filed as an ORF, its function uncertain. V was shortened by 0 bases and J by 4 bases, with 12 bases between the two germline ends. This CDR3 has 15 residues. The CDR3 sequence: CASSQSPPGVYGYTF. Here the CDR3 DNA reads TGCGCCAGCAGTCAATCCCCCCCAGGTGTCTATGGCTACACCTTC.

The V and J genes are TRBV30 and TRBJ1-1; D ambiguous. From germline, CDR1 is GTSNPN and CDR2 SVGIG (reference sequence). CDR3 size: 12 residues. Trimming stripped 0 bases from V and 10 bases from J, with 12 bases between. CDR3 nucleotide sequence: TGTGCCTGGAGTGTACGGCAGGCGGGAGCTTTCTTT. Amino acids: CAWSVRQAGAFF.

The chain couples TRBV27 to TRBJ1-1, with 7 bases aligning to TRBD1. CDR1 and CDR2 from the germline V gene are MNHEY and SMNVEV (reference sequence). Trimming removed 5 bases from V and 3 bases from J; junction bases left unmatched: 12. There are 16 residues in the CDR3. The CDR3 nucleotides are TGTGCCAGCAGTCCCTCGCGCAGGGGGTTGCACACTGAAGCTTTCTTT. Protein product: CASSPSRRGLHTEAFF.

The chain is built from TRBV5-1 and TRBJ2-1, with 7 bases aligning to TRBD1. V lost 6 bases, J lost 0 bases, and 12 bases stayed unmatched. The germline gives CDR1 SGHRS, CDR2 YFSETQ. This CDR3 contains 17 residues. CDR3 sequence reads: CASKGQPSPFSYNEQFF. In nucleotides, the CDR3 is TGCGCCAGCAAGGGACAGCCTTCTCCGTTCTCCTACAATGAGCAGTTCTTC.

This sequence joins TRBV4-2 and TRBJ2-5; no firm D call. V lost 1 base and J lost 0, with 15 bases in between. The CDR3 is made up of 17 amino acids. Germline CDR1 and CDR2: LGHNA and YNFKEQ. Here the CDR3 reads CASSQGFGIAYQETQYF. DNA of the CDR3: TGTGCCAGCAGCCAAGGGTTTGGTATTGCGTACCAAGAGACCCAGTACTTC.